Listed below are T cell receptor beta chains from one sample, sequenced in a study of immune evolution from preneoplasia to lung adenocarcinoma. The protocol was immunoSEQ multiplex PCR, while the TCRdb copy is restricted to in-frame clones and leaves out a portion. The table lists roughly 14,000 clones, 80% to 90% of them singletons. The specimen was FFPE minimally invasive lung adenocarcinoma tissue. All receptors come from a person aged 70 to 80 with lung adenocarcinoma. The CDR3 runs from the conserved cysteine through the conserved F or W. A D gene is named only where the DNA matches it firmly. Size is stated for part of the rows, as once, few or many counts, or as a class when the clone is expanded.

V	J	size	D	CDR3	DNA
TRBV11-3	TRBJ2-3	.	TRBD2	CASSQVGGSSTDTQYF	TGTGCCAGCAGCCAGGTGGGCGGGAGCAGCACAGATACGCAGTATTTT
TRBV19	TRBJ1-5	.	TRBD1	CASSIAGTGRNQPQHF	TGTGCCAGTAGTATTGCCGGGACAGGGAGAAATCAGCCCCAGCATTTT
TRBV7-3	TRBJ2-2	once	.	CASRFPGAINTGELFF	TGTGCCAGCAGGTTCCCAGGGGCGATAAACACCGGGGAGCTGTTTTTT
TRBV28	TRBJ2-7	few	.	CASSFLYHSGLDYEQYF	TGTGCCAGCAGTTTCCTATATCATTCGGGACTCGACTACGAGCAGTACTTC
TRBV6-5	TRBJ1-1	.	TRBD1	CASSYSRQGGTEAFF	TGTGCCAGCAGTTACTCGAGACAGGGTGGCACTGAAGCTTTCTTT
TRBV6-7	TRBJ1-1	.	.	CASSFQSMNTEAFF	TGTGCCAGCAGTTTCCAGTCCATGAACACTGAAGCTTTCTTT
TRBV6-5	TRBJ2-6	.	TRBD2	CASRGGAGANVLTF	TGTGCCAGCAGGGGGGGGGCTGGGGCCAACGTCCTGACTTTC
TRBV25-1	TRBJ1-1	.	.	CASSVGRRAEAFF	TGTGCCAGCAGTGTCGGGAGGCGGGCTGAAGCTTTCTTT
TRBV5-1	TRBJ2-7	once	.	CASSLGQVYEQYF	TGCGCCAGCAGCTTGGGACAGGTATACGAGCAGTACTTC
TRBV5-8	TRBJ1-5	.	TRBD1	CASSLATGVLNQPQHF	TGTGCCAGCAGCTTGGCCACAGGGGTATTGAATCAGCCCCAGCATTTT
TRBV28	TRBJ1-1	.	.	CASSSEWTEAFF	TGTGCCAGCAGTTCAGAATGGACTGAAGCTTTCTTT
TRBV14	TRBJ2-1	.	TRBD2	CASSPSGRPSYNEQFF	TGTGCCAGCAGCCCTAGCGGGAGGCCCTCCTACAATGAGCAGTTCTTC
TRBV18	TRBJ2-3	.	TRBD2	CASSPRLAGTDTQYF	TGTGCCAGCTCACCAAGACTAGCGGGCACAGATACGCAGTATTTT
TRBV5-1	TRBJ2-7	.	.	CASSLEGGSYEQYF	TGCGCCAGCAGCTTGGAGGGGGGCTCCTACGAGCAGTACTTC
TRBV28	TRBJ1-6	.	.	CASTAGLVNSPLHF	TGTGCCAGCACCGCGGGCCTCGTTAATTCACCCCTCCACTTT
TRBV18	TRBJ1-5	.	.	CASSPDGNSNQPQHF	TGTGCCAGCTCACCGGACGGGAATAGCAATCAGCCCCAGCATTTT
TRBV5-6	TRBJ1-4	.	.	CASSLGRNEKLFF	TGTGCCAGCAGCTTGGGGAGAAATGAAAAACTGTTTTTT
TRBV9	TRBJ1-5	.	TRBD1	CASSLTTGNQPQHF	TGTGCCAGCAGCCTGACGACAGGGAATCAGCCCCAGCATTTT
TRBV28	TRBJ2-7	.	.	CATGGLYEQYF	TGTGCCACCGGGGGCTTATACGAGCAGTACTTC
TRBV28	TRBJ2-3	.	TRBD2	CASTPGLAAFADTQYF	TGTGCCAGCACCCCGGGACTAGCGGCCTTCGCAGATACGCAGTATTTT
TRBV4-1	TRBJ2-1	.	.	CASSQDRGNYNEQFF	TGCGCCAGCAGCCAAGATCGGGGGAATTATAATGAGCAGTTCTTC
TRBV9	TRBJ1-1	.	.	CASSVEENTEAFF	TGTGCCAGCAGCGTAGAAGAGAACACTGAAGCTTTCTTT
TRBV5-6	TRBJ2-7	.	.	CASSVTPGFPTYEQYF	TGTGCCAGCAGCGTAACACCGGGATTTCCCACCTACGAGCAGTACTTC
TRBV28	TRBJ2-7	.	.	CASSWELSYEQYF	TGTGCCAGCAGTTGGGAACTGTCCTACGAGCAGTACTTC
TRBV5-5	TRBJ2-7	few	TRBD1	CASSLGWTGWSSYEQYF	TGTGCCAGCAGCTTGGGGTGGACAGGGTGGAGCTCCTACGAGCAGTACTTC
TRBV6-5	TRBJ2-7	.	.	CASSYSSGWSSYEQYF	TGTGCCAGCAGTTACTCGAGTGGCTGGAGCTCCTACGAGCAGTACTTC
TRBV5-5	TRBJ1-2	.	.	CASSRQEGGYTF	TGTGCCAGCAGCCGGCAGGAGGGCGGCTACACCTTC
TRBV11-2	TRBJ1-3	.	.	CASSLGNTIYF	TGTGCCAGCAGCTTAGGAAACACCATATATTTT
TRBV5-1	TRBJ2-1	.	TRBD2	CASSGAGAYNEQFF	TGCGCCAGCAGCGGAGCGGGGGCCTACAATGAGCAGTTCTTC
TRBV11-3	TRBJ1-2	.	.	CASGTNYGYTF	TGTGCCAGCGGTACGAACTATGGCTACACCTTC
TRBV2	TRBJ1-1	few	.	CASSGTGLEAFF	TGTGCCAGCAGTGGGACGGGACTTGAAGCTTTCTTT
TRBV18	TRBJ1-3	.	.	CASSPTPDRLNTIYF	TGTGCCAGCTCACCAACCCCGGACAGATTAAACACCATATATTTT
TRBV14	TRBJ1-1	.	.	CASSQNRVLNTEAFF	TGTGCCAGCAGCCAAAATCGGGTGTTGAACACTGAAGCTTTCTTT
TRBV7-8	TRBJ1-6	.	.	CASSPYTDSPLHF	TGTGCCAGCAGCCCATACACCGATTCACCCCTCCACTTT
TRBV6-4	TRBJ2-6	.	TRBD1	CASGDRGSGANVLTF	TGTGCCAGCGGGGACAGGGGTTCCGGGGCCAACGTCCTGACTTTC
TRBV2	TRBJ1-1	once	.	CASWRDLVDTEAFF	TGTGCCAGCTGGAGGGACTTGGTGGACACTGAAGCTTTCTTT
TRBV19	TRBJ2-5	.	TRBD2	CASSRTSGVGETQYF	TGTGCCAGTAGTAGGACTAGCGGGGTAGGGGAGACCCAGTACTTC
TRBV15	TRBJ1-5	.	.	CATSSKYSNQPQHF	TGTGCCACCAGCAGTAAATATAGCAATCAGCCCCAGCATTTT
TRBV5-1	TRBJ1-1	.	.	CASSFKMNTEAFF	TGCGCCAGCAGCTTTAAGATGAACACTGAAGCTTTCTTT
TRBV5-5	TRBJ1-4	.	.	CASSLSIPGPGEKLFF	TGTGCCAGCAGCTTAAGCATCCCGGGTCCCGGCGAAAAACTGTTTTTT
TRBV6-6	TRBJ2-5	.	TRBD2	CASRVGGPLGTQYF	TGTGCCAGCAGAGTGGGAGGGCCCTTGGGGACCCAGTACTTC
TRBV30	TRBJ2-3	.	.	CAWKRDSIGTDTQYF	TGTGCCTGGAAGAGGGATTCGATCGGCACAGATACGCAGTATTTT
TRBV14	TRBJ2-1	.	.	CASSQGPRHNEQFF	TGTGCCAGCAGCCAAGGTCCCCGTCACAATGAGCAGTTCTTC
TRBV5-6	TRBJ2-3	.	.	CASSQDSANTQYF	TGTGCCAGCAGCCAGGACAGCGCAAATACGCAGTATTTT
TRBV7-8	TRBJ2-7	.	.	CASSLYNNPYEQYF	TGTGCCAGCAGCTTATACAACAACCCCTACGAGCAGTACTTC
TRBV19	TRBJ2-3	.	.	CASSMGTRDTQYF	TGTGCCAGTAGTATGGGTACGAGGGATACGCAGTATTTT
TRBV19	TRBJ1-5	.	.	CASSIDGGPYSNQPQHF	TGTGCCAGTAGTATAGATGGGGGGCCTTATAGCAATCAGCCCCAGCATTTT
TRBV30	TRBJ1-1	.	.	CAWSTRDTEAFF	TGTGCCTGGAGTACGAGGGACACTGAAGCTTTCTTT
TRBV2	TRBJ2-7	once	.	CASSAGGTGTYEQYF	TGTGCCAGCAGTGCCGGGGGGACAGGCACTTACGAGCAGTACTTC
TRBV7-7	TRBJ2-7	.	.	CASSPETHSYEQYF	TGTGCTAGCAGCCCAGAAACCCACTCCTACGAGCAGTACTTC
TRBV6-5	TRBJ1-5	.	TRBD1	CASSYSATGDQPQHF	TGTGCCAGCAGTTACTCGGCTACAGGGGATCAGCCCCAGCATTTT